The entry below describes one TCR beta chain. The antigen remains unidentified. The sample is drawn from a study of cytomegalovirus exposure and HLA in healthy donors. A multiplex PCR was run with 60 Vbeta primers and 13 Jbeta primers. TCRdb keeps only in-frame clones here, not all; method: immunoSEQ multiplex PCR. The table lists tens of thousands of clones, just over 75% of them singletons. General study findings and limits: The study assumed roughly uniform donor sequencing depth for presence/absence analyses.

Donors had nominal health at sampling but likely had unrecorded immune exposures. CDR1 MNHEY and CDR2 SMNVEV come from the germline V gene (reference sequence). The CDR3 has 13 amino acids. V lost 2 bases and J lost 7, with 12 bases in between. Sequenced input: PBMCs. The V gene is TRBV27, the J gene TRBJ2-7, with D maybe TRBD1 (6 bases). The TCR originated in a man over 45 in good health and CMV-seronegative. For the CDR3, the DNA is TGTGCCAGCAGTTTACCTCAGGGGCGGGAGCAGTACTTC. This translates into CASSLPQGREQYF.